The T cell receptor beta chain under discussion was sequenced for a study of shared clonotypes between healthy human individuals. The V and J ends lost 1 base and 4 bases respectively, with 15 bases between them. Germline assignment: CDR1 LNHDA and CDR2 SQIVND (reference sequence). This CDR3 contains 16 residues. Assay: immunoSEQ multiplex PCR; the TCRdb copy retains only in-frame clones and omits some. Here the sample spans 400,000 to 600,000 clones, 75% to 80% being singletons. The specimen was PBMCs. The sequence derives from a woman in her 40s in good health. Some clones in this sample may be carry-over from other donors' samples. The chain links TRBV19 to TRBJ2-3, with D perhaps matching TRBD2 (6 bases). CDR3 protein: CASSIANRGVADTQYF. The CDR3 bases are TGTGCCAGTAGTATAGCCAATCGCGGGGTCGCAGATACGCAGTATTTT.